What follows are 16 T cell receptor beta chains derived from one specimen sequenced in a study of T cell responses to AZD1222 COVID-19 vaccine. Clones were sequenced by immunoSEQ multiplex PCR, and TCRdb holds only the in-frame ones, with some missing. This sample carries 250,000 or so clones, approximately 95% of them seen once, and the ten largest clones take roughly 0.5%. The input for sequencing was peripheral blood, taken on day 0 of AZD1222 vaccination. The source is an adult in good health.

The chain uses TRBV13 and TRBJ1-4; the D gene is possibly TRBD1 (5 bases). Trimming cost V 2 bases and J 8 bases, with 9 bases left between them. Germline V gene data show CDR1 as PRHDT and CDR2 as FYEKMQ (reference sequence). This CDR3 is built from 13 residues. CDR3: CASSLRGWEKLFF. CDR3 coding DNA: TGTGCCAGCAGCTTAAGGGGTTGGGAAAAACTGTTTTTT. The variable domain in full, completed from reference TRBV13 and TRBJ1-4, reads AAGVIQSPRHLIKEKRETATLKCYPIPRHDTVYWYQQGPGQDPQFLISFYEKMQSDKGSIPDRFSAQQFSDYHSELNMSSLELGDSALYFCASSLRGWEKLFFGSGTQLSVL.

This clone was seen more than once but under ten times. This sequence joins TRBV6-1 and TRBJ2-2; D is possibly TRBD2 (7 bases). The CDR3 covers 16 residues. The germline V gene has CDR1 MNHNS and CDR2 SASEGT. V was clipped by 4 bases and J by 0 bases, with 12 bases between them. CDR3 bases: TGTGCCAGCAGTGCCCAGGGGAGGGCGAACACCGGGGAGCTGTTTTTT. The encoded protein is CASSAQGRANTGELFF.

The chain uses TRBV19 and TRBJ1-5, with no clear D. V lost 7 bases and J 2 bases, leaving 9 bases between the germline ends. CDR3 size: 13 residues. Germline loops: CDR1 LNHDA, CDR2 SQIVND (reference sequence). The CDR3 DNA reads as TGTGCCAGTACCCGGCGGGGCAATCAGCCCCAGCATTTT. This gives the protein CASTRRGNQPQHF. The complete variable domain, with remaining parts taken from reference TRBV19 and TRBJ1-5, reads DGGITQSPKYLFRKEGQNVTLSCEQNLNHDAMYWYRQDPGQGLRLIYYSQIVNDFQKGDIAEGYSVSREKKESFPLTVTSAQKNPTAFYLCASTRRGNQPQHFGDGTRLSIL.

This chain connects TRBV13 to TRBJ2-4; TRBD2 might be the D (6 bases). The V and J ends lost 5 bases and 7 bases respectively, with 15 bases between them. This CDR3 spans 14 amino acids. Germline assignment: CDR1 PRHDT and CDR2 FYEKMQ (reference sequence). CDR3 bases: TGTGCCAGCAGCCGGGGCGGGGAGGTCAACATTCAGTACTTC. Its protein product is CASSRGGEVNIQYF.

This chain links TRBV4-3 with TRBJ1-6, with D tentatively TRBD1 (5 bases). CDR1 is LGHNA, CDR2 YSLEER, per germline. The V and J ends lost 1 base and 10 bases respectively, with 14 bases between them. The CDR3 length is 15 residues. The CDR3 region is CASSQGGRGESPLHF. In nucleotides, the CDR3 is TGCGCCAGCAGCCAAGGGGGAAGGGGCGAATCACCCCTCCACTTT.

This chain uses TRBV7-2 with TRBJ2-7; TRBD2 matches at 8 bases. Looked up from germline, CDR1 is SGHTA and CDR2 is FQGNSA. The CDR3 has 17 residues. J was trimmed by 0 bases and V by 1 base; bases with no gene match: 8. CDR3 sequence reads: CASSLGLGGGNSYEQYF. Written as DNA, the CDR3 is TGTGCCAGCAGCTTAGGGTTGGGCGGGGGGAACTCCTACGAGCAGTACTTC.

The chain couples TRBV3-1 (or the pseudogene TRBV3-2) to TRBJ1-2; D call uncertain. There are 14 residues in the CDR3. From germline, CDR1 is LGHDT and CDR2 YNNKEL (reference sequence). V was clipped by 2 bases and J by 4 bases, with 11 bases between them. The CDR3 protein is CASSQNEGAYGYTF. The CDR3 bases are TGTGCCAGCAGCCAAAACGAGGGTGCCTATGGCTACACCTTC.

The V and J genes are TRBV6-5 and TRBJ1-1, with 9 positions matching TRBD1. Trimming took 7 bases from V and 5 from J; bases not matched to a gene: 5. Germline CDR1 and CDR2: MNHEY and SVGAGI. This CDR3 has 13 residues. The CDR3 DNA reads TGTGCCAGCAAACAGGGGGCTGGTACTGAAGCTTTCTTT. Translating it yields CASKQGAGTEAFF.

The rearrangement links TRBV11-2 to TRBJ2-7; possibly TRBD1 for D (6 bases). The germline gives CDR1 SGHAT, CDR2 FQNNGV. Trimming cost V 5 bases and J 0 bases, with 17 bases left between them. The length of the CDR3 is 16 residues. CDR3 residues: CASSLATGSYSYEQYF. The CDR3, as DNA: TGTGCCAGCAGCCTCGCGACAGGCTCGTACTCCTACGAGCAGTACTTC.

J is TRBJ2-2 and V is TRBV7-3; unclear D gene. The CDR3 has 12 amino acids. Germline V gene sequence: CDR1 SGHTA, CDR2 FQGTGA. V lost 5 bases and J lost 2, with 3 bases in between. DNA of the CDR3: TGTGCCAGCAGCGACAACACCGGGGAGCTGTTTTTT. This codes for CASSDNTGELFF.

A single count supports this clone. The CDR3 region is CASSYVTGGVGYTF. The CDR3, as DNA: TGTGCCAGCAGCTATGTGACAGGGGGCGTTGGCTACACCTTC. The genes are TRBV7-2 and TRBJ1-2; 10 bases align to TRBD1. Germline values: CDR1 SGHTA, CDR2 FQGNSA. J was trimmed by 7 bases and V by 4 bases; bases with no gene match: 6. This CDR3 is 14 amino acids long.

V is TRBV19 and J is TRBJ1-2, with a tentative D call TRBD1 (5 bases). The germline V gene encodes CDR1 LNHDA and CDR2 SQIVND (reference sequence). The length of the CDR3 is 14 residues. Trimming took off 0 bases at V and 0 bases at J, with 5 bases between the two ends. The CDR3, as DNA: TGTGCCAGTAGTATAGACAGGGCTAACTATGGCTACACCTTC. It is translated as CASSIDRANYGYTF.

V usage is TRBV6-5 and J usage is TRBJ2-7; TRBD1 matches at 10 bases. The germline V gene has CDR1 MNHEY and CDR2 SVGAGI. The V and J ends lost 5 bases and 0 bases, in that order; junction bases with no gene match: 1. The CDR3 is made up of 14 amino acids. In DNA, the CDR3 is TGTGCCAGCAGTCGGGACAGGGGCTCCTACGAGCAGTACTTC. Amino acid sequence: CASSRDRGSYEQYF.

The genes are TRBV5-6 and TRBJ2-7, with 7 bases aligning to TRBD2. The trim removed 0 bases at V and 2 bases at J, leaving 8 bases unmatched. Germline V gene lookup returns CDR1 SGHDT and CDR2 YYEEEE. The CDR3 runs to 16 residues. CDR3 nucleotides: TGTGCCAGCAGCTTGGCCGTATCTAGCGGTACCTACGAGCAGTACTTC. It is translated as CASSLAVSSGTYEQYF. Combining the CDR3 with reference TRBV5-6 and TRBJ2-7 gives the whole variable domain DAGVTQSPTHLIKTRGQQVTLRCSPKSGHDTVSWYQQALGQGPQFIFQYYEEEERQRGNFPDRFSGHQFPNYSSELNVNALLLGDSALYLCASSLAVSSGTYEQYFGPGTRLTVT.

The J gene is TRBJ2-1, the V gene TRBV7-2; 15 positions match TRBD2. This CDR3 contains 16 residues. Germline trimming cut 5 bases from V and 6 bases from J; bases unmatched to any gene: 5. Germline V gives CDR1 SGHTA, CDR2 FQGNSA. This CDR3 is CASSRRTSGGANEQFF. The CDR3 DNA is TGTGCCAGCAGCCGGCGGACTAGCGGGGGGGCCAATGAGCAGTTCTTC.

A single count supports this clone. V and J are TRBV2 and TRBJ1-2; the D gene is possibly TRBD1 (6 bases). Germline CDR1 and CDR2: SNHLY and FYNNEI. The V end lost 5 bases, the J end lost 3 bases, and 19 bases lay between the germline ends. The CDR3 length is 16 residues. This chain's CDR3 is CASSRQGQGLYYGYTF. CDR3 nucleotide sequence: TGTGCCAGCAGTCGTCAGGGGCAGGGGTTGTACTATGGCTACACCTTC.